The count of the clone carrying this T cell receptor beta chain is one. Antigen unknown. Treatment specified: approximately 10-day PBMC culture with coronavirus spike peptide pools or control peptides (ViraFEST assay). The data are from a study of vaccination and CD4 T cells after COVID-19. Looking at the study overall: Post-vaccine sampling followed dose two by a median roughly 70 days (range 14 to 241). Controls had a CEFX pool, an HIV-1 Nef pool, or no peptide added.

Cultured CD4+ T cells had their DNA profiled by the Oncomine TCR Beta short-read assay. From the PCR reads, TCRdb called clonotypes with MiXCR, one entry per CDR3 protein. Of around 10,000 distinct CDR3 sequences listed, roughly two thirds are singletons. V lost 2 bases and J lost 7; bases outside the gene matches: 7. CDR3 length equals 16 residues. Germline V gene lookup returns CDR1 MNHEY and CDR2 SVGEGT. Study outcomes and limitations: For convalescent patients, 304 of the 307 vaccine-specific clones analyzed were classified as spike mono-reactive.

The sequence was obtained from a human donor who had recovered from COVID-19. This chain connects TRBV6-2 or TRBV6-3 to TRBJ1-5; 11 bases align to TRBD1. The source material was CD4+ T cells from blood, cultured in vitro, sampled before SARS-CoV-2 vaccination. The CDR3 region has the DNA TGTGCCAGCAGTTACGGGACAGGGGGGATGTGGCAGCCCCAGCATTTT. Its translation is CASSYGTGGMWQPQHF.